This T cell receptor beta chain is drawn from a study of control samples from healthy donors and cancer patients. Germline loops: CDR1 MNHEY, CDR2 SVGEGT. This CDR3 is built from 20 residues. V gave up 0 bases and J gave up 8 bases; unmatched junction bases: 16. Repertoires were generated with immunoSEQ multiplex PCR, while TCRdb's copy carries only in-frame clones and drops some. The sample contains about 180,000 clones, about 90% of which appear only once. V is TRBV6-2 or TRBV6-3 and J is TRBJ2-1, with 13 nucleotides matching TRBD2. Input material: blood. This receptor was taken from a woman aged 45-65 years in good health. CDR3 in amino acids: CASSYSSRLLTSGRYDEQFF. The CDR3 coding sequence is TGTGCCAGCAGTTACTCGAGCCGATTACTGACTAGCGGGAGGTACGATGAGCAGTTCTTC.